The 3 T cell receptor beta chains given below trace back to one sample, sequenced in a study of resident and recirculating memory T cells in vitiligo. Profiled with immunoSEQ multiplex PCR; TCRdb holds only in-frame clones, not every one. Found here are about 76,000 clones, about 91% of them singletons; the top ten hold more than 4.5%. Material: blood. These receptors were obtained from a male donor with vitiligo.

CDR3 sequence: CASTLSGGAGYNEQFF. DNA of the CDR3: TGTGCCAGCACCCTATCGGGGGGAGCCGGCTACAATGAGCAGTTCTTC. V and J are TRBV5-4 and TRBJ2-1, with 7 bases that match TRBD2. The CDR3 is 16 amino acids. Germline lookup yields CDR1 SGHNT and CDR2 YYREEE (reference sequence). V shed 6 bases and J 3 bases; nucleotides not matched to a gene: 12.

This chain links TRBV7-9 with TRBJ2-7; D call uncertain. The CDR3 spans 14 residues. V shed 1 base and J shed 0 bases, with 7 bases lying between them. Germline V gene data show CDR1 as SEHNR and CDR2 as FQNEAQ (reference sequence). The CDR3 loop reads CASSLGGFSYEQYF. The CDR3 coding sequence is TGTGCCAGCAGCTTAGGTGGCTTCTCCTACGAGCAGTACTTC. Based on the CDR3 plus reference TRBV7-9 and TRBJ2-7, the full variable domain is DTGVSQNPRHKITKRGQNVTFRCDPISEHNRLYWYRQTLGQGPEFLTYFQNEAQLEKSRLLSDRFSAERPKGSFSTLEIQRTEQGDSAMYLCASSLGGFSYEQYFGPGTRLTVT.

V usage is TRBV7-9 and J usage is TRBJ1-5; 10 nucleotides agree with TRBD1. The CDR3 is 16 amino acids. The V segment lost 5 bases and the J segment 2 bases; nucleotides outside the gene matches: 6. Germline CDR1 and CDR2: SEHNR and FQNEAQ (reference sequence). The CDR3 coding sequence is TGTGCCAGCAGCCCGATGACAGGGGGCGGCAATCAGCCCCAGCATTTT. It is translated as CASSPMTGGGNQPQHF.